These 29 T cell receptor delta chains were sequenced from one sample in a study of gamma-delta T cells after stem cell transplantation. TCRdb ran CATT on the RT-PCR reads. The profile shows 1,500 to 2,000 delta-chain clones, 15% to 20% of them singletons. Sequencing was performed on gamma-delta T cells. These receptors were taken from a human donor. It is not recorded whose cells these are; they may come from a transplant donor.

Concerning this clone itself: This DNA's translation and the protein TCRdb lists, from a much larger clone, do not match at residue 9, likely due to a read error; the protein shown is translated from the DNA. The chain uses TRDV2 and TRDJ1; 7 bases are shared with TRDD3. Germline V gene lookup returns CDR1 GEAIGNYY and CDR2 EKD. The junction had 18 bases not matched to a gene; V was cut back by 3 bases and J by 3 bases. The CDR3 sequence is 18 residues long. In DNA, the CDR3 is TGTGCCTGTGACCCGATTGGGGCCGAGGATACTGGGGCCGATAAACTCATCTTT. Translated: CACDPIGAEDTGADKLIF.

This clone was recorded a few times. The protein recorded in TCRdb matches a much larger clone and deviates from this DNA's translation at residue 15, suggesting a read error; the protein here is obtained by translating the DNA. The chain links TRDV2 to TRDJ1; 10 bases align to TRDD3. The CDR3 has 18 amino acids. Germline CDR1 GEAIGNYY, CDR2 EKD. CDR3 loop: CACDSLVPRGGYADRLIF. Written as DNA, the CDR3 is TGTGCCTGTGACTCATTGGTTCCTAGGGGGGGATACGCCGATAGACTCATCTTT.

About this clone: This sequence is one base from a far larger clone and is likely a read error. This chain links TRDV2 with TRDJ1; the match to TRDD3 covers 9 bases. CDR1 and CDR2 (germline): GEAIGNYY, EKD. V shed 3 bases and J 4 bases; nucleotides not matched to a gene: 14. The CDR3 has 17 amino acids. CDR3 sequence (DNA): TGTGCCTGTGACTCTATAGACGGGGGGATACTTTTCGATAAACTCATCTTT. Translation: CACDSIDGGILFDKLIF.

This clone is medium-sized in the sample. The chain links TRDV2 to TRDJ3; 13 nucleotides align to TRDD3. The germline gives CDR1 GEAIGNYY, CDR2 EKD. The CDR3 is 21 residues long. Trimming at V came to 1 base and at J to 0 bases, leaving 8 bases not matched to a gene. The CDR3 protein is CACDTPDTGGYVSWDTRQMFF. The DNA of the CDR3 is TGTGCCTGTGACACTCCCGATACTGGGGGATACGTCTCCTGGGACACCCGACAGATGTTTTTC.

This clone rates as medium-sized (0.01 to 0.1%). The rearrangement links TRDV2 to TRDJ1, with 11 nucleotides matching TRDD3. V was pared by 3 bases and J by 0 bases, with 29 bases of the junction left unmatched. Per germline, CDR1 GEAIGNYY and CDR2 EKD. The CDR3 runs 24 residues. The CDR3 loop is CACDHVSALPTSMGDTLYTDKLIF. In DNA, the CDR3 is TGTGCCTGTGACCATGTATCTGCACTTCCTACGTCGATGGGGGATACGCTGTACACCGATAAACTCATCTTT.

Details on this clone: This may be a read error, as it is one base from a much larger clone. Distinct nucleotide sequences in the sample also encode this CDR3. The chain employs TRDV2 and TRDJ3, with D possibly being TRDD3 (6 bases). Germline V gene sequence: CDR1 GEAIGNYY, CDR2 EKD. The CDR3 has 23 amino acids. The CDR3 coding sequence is TGTGCCTGTGACACCGTGAGTGGGGGCTTCTCAGATTCTGAATCCTGGGACACCCGCCAGATGTTTTTC. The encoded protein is CACDTVSGGFSDSESWDTRQMFF.

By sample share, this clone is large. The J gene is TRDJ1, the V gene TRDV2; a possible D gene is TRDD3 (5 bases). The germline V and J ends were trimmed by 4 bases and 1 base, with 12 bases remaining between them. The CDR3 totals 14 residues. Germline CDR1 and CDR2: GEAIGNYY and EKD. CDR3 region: CACDSLGGTDKLIF. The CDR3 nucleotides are TGTGCCTGTGATAGCCTCGGGGGCACCGATAAACTCATCTTT.

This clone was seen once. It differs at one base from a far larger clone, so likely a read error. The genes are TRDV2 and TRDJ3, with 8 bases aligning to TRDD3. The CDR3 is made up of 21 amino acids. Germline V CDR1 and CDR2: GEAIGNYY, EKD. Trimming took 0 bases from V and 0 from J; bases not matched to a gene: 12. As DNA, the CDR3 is TGTGCCTGTGACACCGCCCCAATGGGGGATCCGAGCTCCTGGGACACCCGACAGATGTTTTTC. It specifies CACDTAPMGDPSSWDTRQMFF.

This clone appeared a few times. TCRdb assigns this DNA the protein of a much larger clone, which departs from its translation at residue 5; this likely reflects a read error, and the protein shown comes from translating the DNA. The CDR3 here is CACDTVLGDTLVTTDKLIF. In nucleotides, the CDR3 is TGTGCCTGTGACACCGTACTGGGGGATACGCTGGTTACCACCGATAAACTCATCTTT. The V and J genes are TRDV2 and TRDJ1; 13 positions agree with TRDD3. Losses at the gene ends were 0 bases for V and 1 base for J; bases not matched to a gene: 10. Germline V CDR1 and CDR2: GEAIGNYY, EKD. There are 19 residues in the CDR3.

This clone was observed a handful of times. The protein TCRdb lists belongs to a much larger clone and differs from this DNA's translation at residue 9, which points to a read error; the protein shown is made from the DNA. The CDR3 nucleotides read TGTGCCTGTGACACGATCGGGATACATCCTTACACCGATAAACTCATCTTT. It encodes CACDTIGIHPYTDKLIF. The chain recombines TRDV2 with TRDJ1; TRDD3 agrees at 7 bases. Germline values: CDR1 GEAIGNYY, CDR2 EKD. The CDR3 totals 17 residues. V lost 1 base, J lost 0 bases, and 10 bases stayed unmatched.

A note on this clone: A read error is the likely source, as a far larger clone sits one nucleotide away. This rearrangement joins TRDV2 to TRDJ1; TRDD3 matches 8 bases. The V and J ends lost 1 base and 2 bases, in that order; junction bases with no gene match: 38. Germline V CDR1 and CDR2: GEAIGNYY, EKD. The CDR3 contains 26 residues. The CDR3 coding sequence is TGTGCCTGTGACACGGTAAAAGCGGCCTTGCCTAAATCTCCGGGGATACTGGATAGTCCTACCGATAAACTCATCTTT. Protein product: CACDTVKAALPKSPGILDSPTDKLIF.

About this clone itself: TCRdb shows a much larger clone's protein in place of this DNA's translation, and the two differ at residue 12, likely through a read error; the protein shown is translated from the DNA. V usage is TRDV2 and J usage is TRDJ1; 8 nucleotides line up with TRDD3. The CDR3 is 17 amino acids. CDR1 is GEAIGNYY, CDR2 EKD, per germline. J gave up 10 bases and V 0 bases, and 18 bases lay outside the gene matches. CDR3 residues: CACDTVEGAGGHGRLIF. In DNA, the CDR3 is TGTGCCTGTGACACCGTGGAAGGGGCTGGGGGACACGGGAGACTCATCTTT.

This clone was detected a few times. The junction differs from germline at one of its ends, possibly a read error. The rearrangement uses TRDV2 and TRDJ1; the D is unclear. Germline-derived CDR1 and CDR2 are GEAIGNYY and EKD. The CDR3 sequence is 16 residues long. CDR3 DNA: TGTGCCTGTGACAGGGTCAGGCCCTCGTACACCGACAAACTCATCTTT. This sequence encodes CACDRVRPSYTDKLIF.

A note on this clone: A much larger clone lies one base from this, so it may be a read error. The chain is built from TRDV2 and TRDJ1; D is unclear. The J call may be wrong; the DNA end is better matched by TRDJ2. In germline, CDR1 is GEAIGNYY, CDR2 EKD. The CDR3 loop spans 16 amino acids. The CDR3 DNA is TGTGCCTGTGACTTACTGTCGGGTGAGTACACCGATAAACTCTTCTTT. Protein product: CACDLLSGEYTDKLFF.

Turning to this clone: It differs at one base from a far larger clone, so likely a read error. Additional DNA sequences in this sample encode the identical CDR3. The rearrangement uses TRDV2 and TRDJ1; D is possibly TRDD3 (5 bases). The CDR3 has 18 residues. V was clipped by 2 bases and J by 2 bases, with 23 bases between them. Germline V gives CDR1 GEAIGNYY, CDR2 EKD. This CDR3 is CACDNITGILKKTDKLIF. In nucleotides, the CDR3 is TGTGCCTGTGACAATATTACTGGTATACTTAAGAAAACCGATAAACTCATCTTT.

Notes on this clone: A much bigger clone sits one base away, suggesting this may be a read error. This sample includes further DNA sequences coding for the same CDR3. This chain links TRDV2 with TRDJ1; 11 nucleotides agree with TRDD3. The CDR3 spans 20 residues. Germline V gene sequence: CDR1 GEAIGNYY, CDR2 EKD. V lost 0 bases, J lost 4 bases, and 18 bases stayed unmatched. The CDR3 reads CACDTLGVWGIQEENDKLIF. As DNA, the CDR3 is TGTGCCTGTGACACCCTGGGAGTCTGGGGGATACAAGAAGAAAACGATAAACTCATCTTT.

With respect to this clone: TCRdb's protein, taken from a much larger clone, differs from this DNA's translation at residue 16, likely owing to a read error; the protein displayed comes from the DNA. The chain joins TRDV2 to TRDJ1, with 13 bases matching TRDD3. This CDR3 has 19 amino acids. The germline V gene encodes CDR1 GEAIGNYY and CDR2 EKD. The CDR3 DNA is TGTGCCTGTGACTCCGTACTGGGGGATACGCTGGTTACCACCGATACACTCATCTTT. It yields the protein CACDSVLGDTLVTTDTLIF.

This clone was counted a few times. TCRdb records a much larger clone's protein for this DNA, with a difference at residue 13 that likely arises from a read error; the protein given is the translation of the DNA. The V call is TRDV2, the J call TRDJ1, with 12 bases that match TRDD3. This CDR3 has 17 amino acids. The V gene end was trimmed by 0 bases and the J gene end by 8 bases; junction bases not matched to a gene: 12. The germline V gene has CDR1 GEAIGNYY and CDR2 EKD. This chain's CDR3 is CACDTVQTGGYLKKLIF. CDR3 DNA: TGTGCCTGTGACACCGTTCAGACTGGGGGATACTTGAAGAAACTCATCTTT.

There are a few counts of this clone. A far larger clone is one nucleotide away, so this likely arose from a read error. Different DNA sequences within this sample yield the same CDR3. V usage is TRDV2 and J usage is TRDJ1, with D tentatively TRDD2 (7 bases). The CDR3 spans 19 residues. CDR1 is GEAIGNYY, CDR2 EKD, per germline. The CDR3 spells CACDSFPTSGEQYTDKLIF. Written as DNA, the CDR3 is TGTGCCTGTGACAGTTTTCCTACGTCTGGGGAACAGTACACTGATAAACTCATCTTT.

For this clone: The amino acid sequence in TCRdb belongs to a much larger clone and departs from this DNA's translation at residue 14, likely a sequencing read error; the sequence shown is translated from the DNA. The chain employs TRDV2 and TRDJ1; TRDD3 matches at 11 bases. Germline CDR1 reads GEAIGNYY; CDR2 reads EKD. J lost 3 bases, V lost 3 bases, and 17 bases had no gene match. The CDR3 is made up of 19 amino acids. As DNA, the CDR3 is TGTGCCTGTGACCCATTGAGTCCACTGGGGGATAATAACGCCGATAAACTCATCTTT. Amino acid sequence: CACDPLSPLGDNNADKLIF.

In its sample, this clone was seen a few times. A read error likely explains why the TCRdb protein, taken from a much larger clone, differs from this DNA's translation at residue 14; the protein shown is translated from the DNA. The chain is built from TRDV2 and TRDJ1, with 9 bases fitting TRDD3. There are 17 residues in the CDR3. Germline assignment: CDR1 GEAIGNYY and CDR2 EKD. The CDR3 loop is CACDSIDGGILSDNLIF. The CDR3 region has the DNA TGTGCCTGTGACTCTATAGACGGGGGGATACTTTCCGATAACCTCATCTTT.

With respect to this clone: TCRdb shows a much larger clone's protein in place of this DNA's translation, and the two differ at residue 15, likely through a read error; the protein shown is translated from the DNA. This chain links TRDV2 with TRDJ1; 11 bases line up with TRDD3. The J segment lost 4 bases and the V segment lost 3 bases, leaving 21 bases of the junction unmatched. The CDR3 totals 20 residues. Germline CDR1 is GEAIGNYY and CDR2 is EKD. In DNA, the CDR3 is TGTGCCTGTGACTTGATGTCGGCGGGGCTGGGGGATACATCCATCGATAAACTCATCTTT. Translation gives CACDLMSAGLGDTSIDKLIF.

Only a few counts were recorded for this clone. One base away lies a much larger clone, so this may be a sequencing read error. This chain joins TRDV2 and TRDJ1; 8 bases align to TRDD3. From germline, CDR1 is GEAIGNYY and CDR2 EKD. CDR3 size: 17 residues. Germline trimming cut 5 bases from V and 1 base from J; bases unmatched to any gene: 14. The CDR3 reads CACGNLLGAEFTDKLIF. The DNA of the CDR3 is TGTGCCTGTGGCAATTTACTGGGGGCCGAATTCACCGATAAACTCATCTTT.

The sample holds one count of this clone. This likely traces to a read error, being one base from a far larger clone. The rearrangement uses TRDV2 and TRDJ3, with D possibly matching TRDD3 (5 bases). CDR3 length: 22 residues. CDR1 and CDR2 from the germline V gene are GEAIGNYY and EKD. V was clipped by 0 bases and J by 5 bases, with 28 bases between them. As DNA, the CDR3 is TGTGCCTGTGACACCGTTGCGGGACTGGTCGACCCTGTCGTTCGGGACACCCGACAGATGTTTTTC. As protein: CACDTVAGLVDPVVRDTRQMFF.

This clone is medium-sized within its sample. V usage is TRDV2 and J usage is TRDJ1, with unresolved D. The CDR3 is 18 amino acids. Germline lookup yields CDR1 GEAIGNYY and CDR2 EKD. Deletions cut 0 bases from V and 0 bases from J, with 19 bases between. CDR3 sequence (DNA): TGTGCCTGTGACACCTTAGGTCTCGCGGATTCGTACACCGATAAACTCATCTTT. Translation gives CACDTLGLADSYTDKLIF.

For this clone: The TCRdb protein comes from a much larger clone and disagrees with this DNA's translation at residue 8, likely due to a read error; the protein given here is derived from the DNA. The CDR3 loop reads CACDTIGDGGYGYTDKLIF. CDR3 nucleotides: TGTGCCTGTGACACGATAGGTGACGGGGGATACGGGTACACCGATAAACTCATCTTT. This rearrangement joins TRDV2 to TRDJ1, with TRDD3 identical over 10 bases. Unmatched junction bases numbered 13, after V lost 1 base and J lost 0 bases. There are 19 residues in the CDR3. Germline V CDR1 and CDR2: GEAIGNYY, EKD.

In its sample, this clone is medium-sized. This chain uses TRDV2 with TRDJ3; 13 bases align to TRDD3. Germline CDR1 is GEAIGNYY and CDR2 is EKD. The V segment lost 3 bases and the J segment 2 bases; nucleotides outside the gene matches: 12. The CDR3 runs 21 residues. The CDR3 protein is CACDLTVLGDTRAWDTRQMFF. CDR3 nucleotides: TGTGCCTGTGACTTAACGGTACTGGGGGATACGCGAGCCTGGGACACCCGACAGATGTTTTTC.

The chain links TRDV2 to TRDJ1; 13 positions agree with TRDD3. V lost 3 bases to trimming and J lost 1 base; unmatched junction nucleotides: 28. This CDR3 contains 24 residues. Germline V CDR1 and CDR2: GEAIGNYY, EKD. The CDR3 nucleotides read TGTGCCTGTGACCCCGCTGGTGGGGGCTCAAGTGCTCTACTGGGGGATACGACCACCGATAAACTCATCTTT. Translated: CACDPAGGGSSALLGDTTTDKLIF.

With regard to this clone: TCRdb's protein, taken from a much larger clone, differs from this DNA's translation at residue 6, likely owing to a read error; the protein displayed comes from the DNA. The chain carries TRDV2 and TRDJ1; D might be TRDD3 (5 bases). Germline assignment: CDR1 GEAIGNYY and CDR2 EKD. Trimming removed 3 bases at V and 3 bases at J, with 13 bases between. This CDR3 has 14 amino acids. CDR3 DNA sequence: TGTGCCTGTGACCAACTACTGGACGCCGATAAACTCATCTTT. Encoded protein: CACDQLLDADKLIF.